This T cell receptor beta chain came from a study of blood T cell repertoires in COVID-19 (dated by TCRdb to 2019 to 2021). Background for the entire study: Collaborator samples came from the United States, Italy and Spain and covered acute and convalescent phases of COVID-19. Where HLA class I and class II types were available, the types were taken from metadata supplied by the sample provider, not from assay-based typing. A de-identified subject ID, COVID-19 status, age in years and sex were almost always included in the sample metadata. The material from the prospective study consisted of cDNA or gDNA derived from T cells, B-cell-depleted T cells, or PBMCs. Subjects who had been exposed to COVID-19, were actively infected with it, or had recovered from it provided the deeply sampled blood TCRbeta repertoires that made up the dataset. The samples were drawn from the first 160 participants of the ongoing ImmuneRACE study and from 1,254 subjects provided by 6 global collaborators. The repertoires were released in a freely available public database meant as a resource for research on the immune response to SARS-CoV-2. On the study overall, not on this receptor specifically: The quantity of clinical and demographic metadata differed by source and by participant and was supplied without curation.

Counted from cysteine to phenylalanine, this CDR3 has 14 amino acids. Of the read, only the CDR3 DNA is kept; its 42 bases are in frame from base 1. As encoded in the germline V gene (reference sequence), CDR1 is LNHDA while CDR2 is SQIVND. Trimmed from V: 6 bases; trimmed from J: 2 bases; junction bases lacking a gene match: 6. The immunoSEQ Assay, a bias-controlled multiplex PCR, was used to amplify TCRbeta CDR3 regions from genomic DNA. On the study's bioinformatics: The number of nucleated cells in each sample was estimated by amplification of reference gene primers within the assay. Sequence reads were collapsed and filtered to measure the absolute abundance of every unique TCRbeta CDR3 rearrangement. Productive Simpson clonality was computed per sample as the square root of Simpson's diversity index over productive rearrangements. TCRdb obtained this table from immuneACCESS and retained in-frame rearrangements with V and J assigned. These tables miss some clones; where compared with another copy, unresolved V genes account for less than half of the shortfall, and the remainder is unexplained. V, J and clone size reflect that table, while D and trimming were determined from the DNA. The sample records roughly 250,000 clones, about 85% of which are singletons. Under 4.5% of the sample comes from the top ten.

Another Seattle source contributed samples from volunteer blood donors who had recovered from COVID-19. Each collaborating institution followed its own protocols to collect whole blood in K2EDTA tubes. For TCRbeta analysis, collaborators shipped samples as frozen whole blood, isolated PBMCs, or DNA extracted from either of those sample types. About this clone itself: Its antigen specificity is not known. Base qualities are not at hand, and no much larger clone is one base apart.

This receptor was obtained from a man in his sixties who had recovered from COVID-19. Sequencing input: peripheral blood. The sequence is built from TRBV19 and TRBJ2-7; a stretch of 8 junction bases matches TRBD1. The CDR3 protein sequence reads: CASSRQGLAYEQYF. Here is the DNA: TGTGCCAGTAGCAGACAGGGGTTGGCCTACGAGCAGTACTTC.